Following are 6 T cell receptor beta chains from one sample sequenced in a study of T-cell reconstitution after alpha-beta-depleted transplantation in children. The authors prepared the TCRbeta library with unique molecular identifiers. From the PCR reads, TCRdb called clonotypes with MiXCR, one entry per CDR3 protein. The sample lists over 100,000 distinct CDR3 sequences, less than 6% occurring once. Sample: PBMCs, mostly from graft donor cells, taken 60 days after TCRalphabeta/CD19-depleted stem cell transplant. Receptors were obtained from a female patient aged 2-15 years who had a stem cell transplant for Fanconi anemia, so the T cells may come from the graft donor.

This clonotype was recorded at least ten times. The chain uses TRBV28 and TRBJ2-5; no firm D call. The CDR3 runs 14 residues. Trimming shortened V by 5 bases and J by 5 bases, and 15 bases separated the two germline ends. Germline V gene lookup returns CDR1 MDHEN and CDR2 SYDVKM. CDR3: CASSPGGLSETQYF. The DNA for the CDR3 is TGTGCCAGCAGTCCCGGTGGTCTATCGGAGACCCAGTACTTC.

V usage is TRBV5-5 and J usage is TRBJ2-2; either TRBD1 or TRBD2 may supply D (5 bases each). The CDR3 is 18 residues long. The V and J ends lost 1 base and 0 bases respectively, with 16 bases between them. The germline V gene has CDR1 SGHKS and CDR2 YYEKEE (reference sequence). The CDR3 loop is CASSLRLWGLTNTGELFF. Written as DNA, the CDR3 is TGTGCCAGCAGCTTGAGGCTTTGGGGGTTGACGAACACCGGGGAGCTGTTTTTT.

This chain joins TRBV5-1 and TRBJ1-5; D gene unclear. With 5 bases removed from V and 2 bases from J, the gap between germline ends came to 14 bases. The CDR3 length is 15 residues. CDR1 is SGHRS, CDR2 YFSETQ, per germline. The CDR3 DNA sequence: TGCGCCAGCAGTCCGGGATTATGGGGCAATCAGCCCCAGCATTTT. It encodes CASSPGLWGNQPQHF.

This clonotype occurred many times. It is likely a read error, because the conserved phenylalanine at the end of the CDR3 is missing. It is unclear where the CDR3 begins or ends on the DNA, so no DNA is shown, and the CDR3 is as TCRdb lists it. This chain links TRBV29-1 with TRBJ2-4; TRBD1 reflects the table's D call only, with no check against the DNA. CDR1 is SQVTM, CDR2 ANQGSEA, per germline. From its first to its last residue, the CDR3 has 10 amino acids. This chain's CDR3 is CSADEDRDRI.

Many counts were recorded for this clonotype. This chain joins TRBV7-2 and TRBJ2-2, with TRBD2 matching over 10 bases. J was trimmed by 2 bases and V by 5 bases; bases with no gene match: 5. The germline gives CDR1 SGHTA, CDR2 FQGNSA. The CDR3 sequence is 16 residues long. The CDR3 spells CASSTRLAGNTGELFF. DNA for the CDR3: TGTGCCAGCAGCACGAGACTAGCGGGTAACACCGGGGAGCTGTTTTTT.

There are many counts of this clonotype. The V gene is TRBV6-5, the J gene TRBJ2-7, with D perhaps TRBD2 (6 bases). The V and J ends lost 0 bases and 3 bases respectively, with 9 bases between them. This CDR3 region has 14 residues. CDR1 and CDR2 from the germline V gene are MNHEY and SVGAGI. As DNA, the CDR3 is TGTGCCAGCAGTTACTCGGTGCGGGGCTACGAGCAGTACTTC. Its translation is CASSYSVRGYEQYF.